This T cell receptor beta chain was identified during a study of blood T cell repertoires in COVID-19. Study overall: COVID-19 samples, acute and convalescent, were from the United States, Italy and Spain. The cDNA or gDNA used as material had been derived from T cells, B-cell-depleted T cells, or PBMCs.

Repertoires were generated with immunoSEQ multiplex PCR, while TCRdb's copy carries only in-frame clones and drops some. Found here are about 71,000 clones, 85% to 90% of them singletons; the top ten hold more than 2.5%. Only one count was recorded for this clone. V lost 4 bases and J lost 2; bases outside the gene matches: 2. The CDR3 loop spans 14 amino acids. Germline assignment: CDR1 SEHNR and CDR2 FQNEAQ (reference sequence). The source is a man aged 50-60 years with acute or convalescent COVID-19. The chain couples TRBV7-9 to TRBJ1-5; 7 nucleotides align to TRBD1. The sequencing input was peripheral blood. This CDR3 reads CASSSTGGNQPQHF. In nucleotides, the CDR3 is TGTGCCAGCAGCTCTACAGGGGGCAATCAGCCCCAGCATTTT.